Sequencing of this TCR beta chain was carried out in a study of cytomegalovirus exposure and HLA in healthy donors. This CDR3 spans 14 amino acids. Germline values: CDR1 SGHAT, CDR2 FQNNGV. V lost 3 bases, J lost 1 base, and 2 bases stayed unmatched. The study ran its PCR with 60 Vbeta and 13 Jbeta primers. Measured with immunoSEQ multiplex PCR; TCRdb has only the in-frame clones, and not every one. The data hold more than 90,000 clones, with about 80% observed a single time. The source is a man in his forties or fifties in good health and CMV-seropositive. Sequencing was done on a sample of PBMCs. This chain connects TRBV11-2 to TRBJ2-5, with TRBD1 matching over 7 bases. Here the CDR3 reads CASSFGQAQETQYF. As DNA, the CDR3 is TGTGCCAGCAGCTTTGGACAGGCCCAAGAGACCCAGTACTTC.